One and the same sample provided the 16 T cell receptor beta chains below, sequenced in a study of blood T cell repertoires in COVID-19 (dated by TCRdb to about 2020). Receptor libraries were prepared by the immunoSEQ multiplex PCR assay. In its TCRdb copy, this immuneACCESS table keeps in-frame sequences only and misses some clones. Where compared with another copy, unresolved V genes explain less than half of these, and the others have no known cause. A total of 250,000 to 400,000 clones appear in this sample, over 75% of them only once. The leading ten clones occupy approximately 5.3% of the sample. Sequenced: PBMCs or T cells enriched from blood (not recorded which). Receptors were obtained from a woman aged 30 to 39 who had recovered from COVID-19.

The rearrangement links TRBV5-8 to TRBJ2-7; 10 nucleotides agree with TRBD1. Trimming took 0 bases from V and 7 from J; bases not matched to a gene: 4. This CDR3 region has 14 residues. Per the germline V gene, CDR1 is SGHTS and CDR2 is YDEGEE. Written as DNA, the CDR3 is TGTGCCAGCAGCTTGGGACAGGGGGCGAGTGAGCAGTACTTC. Protein product: CASSLGQGASEQYF. Based on the CDR3 plus reference TRBV5-8 and TRBJ2-7, the full variable domain is EAGVTQSPTHLIKTRGQQATLRCSPISGHTSVYWYQQALGLGLQFLLWYDEGEERNRGNFPPRFSGRQFPNYSSELNVNALELEDSALYLCASSLGQGASEQYFGPGTRLTVT.

The V and J genes are TRBV5-6 and TRBJ2-7, with D possibly being TRBD1 (6 bases). V lost 2 bases and J 2 bases, leaving 14 bases between the germline ends. This CDR3 has 15 amino acids. Germline V CDR1 and CDR2: SGHDT, YYEEEE. The CDR3 nucleotides are TGTGCCAGCAGCTTTCTGGGGGCGGGTACCTACGAGCAGTACTTC. As protein: CASSFLGAGTYEQYF.

The V gene is TRBV28, the J gene TRBJ1-1; 8 nucleotides align to TRBD1. The CDR3 loop spans 16 amino acids. The trim removed 6 bases at V and 3 bases at J, leaving 12 bases unmatched. Germline V gene data show CDR1 as MDHEN and CDR2 as SYDVKM. The CDR3 loop is CASSSLDRGTDTEAFF. DNA of the CDR3: TGTGCCAGCAGCTCCCTTGACAGGGGCACGGACACTGAAGCTTTCTTT. Based on the CDR3 plus reference TRBV28 and TRBJ1-1, the full variable domain is DVKVTQSSRYLVKRTGEKVFLECVQDMDHENMFWYRQDPGLGLRLIYFSYDVKMKEKGDIPEGYSVSREKKERFSLILESASTNQTSMYLCASSSLDRGTDTEAFFGQGTRLTVV.

The chain combines TRBV5-1 with TRBJ2-1; the D is unclear. With 4 bases removed from V and 0 bases from J, the gap between germline ends came to 11 bases. In germline, CDR1 is SGHRS, CDR2 YFSETQ. The CDR3 sequence is 15 residues long. CDR3 residues: CASSVDFNSYNEQFF. Here the CDR3 DNA reads TGCGCCAGCAGCGTAGACTTTAACTCCTACAATGAGCAGTTCTTC.

V gene TRBV4-1 combines with J gene TRBJ1-2; 8 bases match TRBD1. This CDR3 contains 14 residues. V was pared by 2 bases and J by 3 bases, with 2 bases of the junction left unmatched. Germline values: CDR1 MGHRA, CDR2 YSYEKL. CDR3 DNA sequence: TGCGCCAGCAGCCAAAACAGGGGGGACTATGGCTACACCTTC. Amino acids: CASSQNRGDYGYTF.

The chain recombines TRBV27 with TRBJ2-2, with 11 bases lining up with TRBD1. V dropped 5 bases and J dropped 6; count of bases not matched to a gene: 5. The germline CDR1 and CDR2 sequences are MNHEY and SMNVEV (reference sequence). This CDR3 is built from 15 residues. The CDR3, as DNA: TGTGCCAGCAGTCCAGGACAGGGGGCCGCCGGGGAGCTGTTTTTT. Protein: CASSPGQGAAGELFF.

This clone was counted a single time. This chain links TRBV19 with TRBJ1-5; D perhaps matches TRBD1 (5 bases). V lost 6 bases to trimming and J lost 0 bases, with 9 bases between them. Looked up from germline, CDR1 is LNHDA and CDR2 is SQIVND (reference sequence). This CDR3 region has 14 residues. CDR3 nucleotide sequence: TGTGCCAGTAGCGACAGTTTTAGCAATCAGCCCCAGCATTTT. This codes for CASSDSFSNQPQHF.

The chain has TRBV20-1 and TRBJ2-1, with D tentatively TRBD2 (7 bases). Deletions cut 3 bases from V and 3 bases from J, with 15 bases between. Germline CDR1 reads DFQATT; CDR2 reads SNEGSKA (reference sequence). CDR3 length: 15 amino acids. Written as DNA, the CDR3 is TGCAGTGCTAGTGAGGGGGGGAGGGACTACAATGAGCAGTTCTTC. Its translation is CSASEGGRDYNEQFF.

The rearrangement links TRBV5-6 to TRBJ2-1; D might be TRBD2 (5 bases). In germline, CDR1 is SGHDT, CDR2 YYEEEE. CDR3 length equals 14 residues. V was clipped by 2 bases and J by 3 bases, with 9 bases between them. The CDR3 DNA reads TGTGCCAGCAGCTTTCTCGGACTCTACAATGAGCAGTTCTTC. Residues: CASSFLGLYNEQFF.

The chain carries TRBV19 and TRBJ1-2; D call uncertain. The V gene lost 1 base and the J gene lost 5 bases, with 11 bases spanning the gap. Looked up from germline, CDR1 is LNHDA and CDR2 is SQIVND (reference sequence). The CDR3 is 14 amino acids. The CDR3 region is CASSIGVRTYGYTF. DNA of the CDR3: TGTGCCAGTAGTATAGGTGTCCGTACTTATGGCTACACCTTC.

The V call is TRBV19, the J call TRBJ2-1; D might be TRBD2 (5 bases). The CDR3 sequence is 16 residues long. V was clipped by 0 bases and J by 6 bases, with 15 bases between them. Germline CDR1 reads LNHDA; CDR2 reads SQIVND (reference sequence). The CDR3 region is CASSIDGVLSRNEQFF. The CDR3 bases are TGTGCCAGTAGTATAGACGGGGTTTTATCGCGCAATGAGCAGTTCTTC.

This clone appeared once. The chain joins TRBV7-8 to TRBJ1-6; D is undetermined. The CDR3 is 17 amino acids. Germline V gene data show CDR1 as SGHVS and CDR2 as FQNEAQ. Deletions cut 0 bases from V and 4 bases from J, with 13 bases between. The CDR3 region is CASSLAGRIVYNSPLHF. Here the CDR3 DNA reads TGTGCCAGCAGCTTAGCGGGCAGGATCGTATATAATTCACCCCTCCACTTT. The entire variable domain, with the rest obtained from reference TRBV7-8 and TRBJ1-6, is as follows: GAGVSQSPRYKVAKRGQDVALRCDPISGHVSLFWYQQALGQGPEFLTYFQNEAQLDKSGLPSDRFFAERPEGSVSTLKIQRTQQEDSAVYLCASSLAGRIVYNSPLHFGNGTRLTVT.

V usage is TRBV12-3 or TRBV12-4 and J usage is TRBJ1-2; the match to TRBD1 covers 8 bases. The CDR3 is 13 residues long. V dropped 5 bases and J dropped 6; count of bases not matched to a gene: 5. CDR3: CASSRQGTDGYTF. In nucleotides, the CDR3 is TGTGCCAGCAGTAGACAGGGGACGGATGGCTACACCTTC.

The V call is TRBV11-2, the J call TRBJ1-4; the match to TRBD1 covers 9 bases. Germline CDR1 and CDR2: SGHAT and FQNNGV. CDR3 length: 18 residues. The trim removed 5 bases at V and 0 bases at J, leaving 10 bases unmatched. CDR3 loop: CASSRGTGHFTTNEKLFF. CDR3 sequence (DNA): TGTGCCAGCAGCCGGGGGACAGGGCATTTCACAACTAATGAAAAACTGTTTTTT.

The V call is TRBV6-2 or TRBV6-3, the J call TRBJ2-1; maybe TRBD2 (6 bases). This CDR3 comprises 14 residues. With 2 bases removed from V and 5 bases from J, the gap between germline ends came to 10 bases. Looked up from germline, CDR1 is MNHEY and CDR2 is SVGEGT. This CDR3 is CASSYGGVHNEQFF. In DNA form, the CDR3 reads TGTGCCAGCAGTTACGGCGGGGTCCACAATGAGCAGTTCTTC.

Only one count was recorded for this clone. The rearrangement uses TRBV4-1 and TRBJ2-3, with a weak D call TRBD2 (5 bases). Trimming pared 2 bases from V and 5 bases from J, leaving 11 bases between. This CDR3 has 14 residues. Germline CDR1 is MGHRA and CDR2 is YSYEKL. CDR3 sequence reads: CASSQSVSVDTQYF. CDR3 sequence (DNA): TGCGCCAGCAGCCAATCTGTTAGCGTAGATACGCAGTATTTT.